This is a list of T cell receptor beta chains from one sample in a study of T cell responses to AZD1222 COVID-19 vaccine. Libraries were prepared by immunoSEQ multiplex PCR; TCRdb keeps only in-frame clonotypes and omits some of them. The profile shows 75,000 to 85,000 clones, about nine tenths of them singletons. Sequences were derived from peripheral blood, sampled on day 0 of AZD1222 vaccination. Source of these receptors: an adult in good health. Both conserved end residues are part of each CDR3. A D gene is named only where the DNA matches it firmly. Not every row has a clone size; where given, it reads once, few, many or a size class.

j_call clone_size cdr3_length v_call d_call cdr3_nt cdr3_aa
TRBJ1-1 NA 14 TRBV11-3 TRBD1 TGTGCCAGCAGCGGCGGGACAGGGAACACTGAAGCTTTCTTT CASSGGTGNTEAFF
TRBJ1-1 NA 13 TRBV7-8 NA TGTGCCAGCAGCTCGACAGAGAACACTGAAGCTTTCTTT CASSSTENTEAFF
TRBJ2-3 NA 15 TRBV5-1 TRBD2 TGCGCCAGCAGCTCGGGGGAGACTAGCGCAGATACGCAGTATTTT CASSSGETSADTQYF
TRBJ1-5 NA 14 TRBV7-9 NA TGTGCCAGCAGCCTCATTGAGGGCAATCAGCCCCAGCATTTT CASSLIEGNQPQHF
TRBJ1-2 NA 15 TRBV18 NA TGTGCCAGCTCACCACCGACCACACAGTTCCTATTTTACACCTTC CASSPPTTQFLFYTF
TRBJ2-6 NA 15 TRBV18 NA TGTGCCAGCTCACCAGTTCCCCACGGGACACCTCCTCCGACTTTC CASSPVPHGTPPPTF
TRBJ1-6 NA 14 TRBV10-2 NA TGCGCCAGCAGTGAGTTTAGGGTCGGTTCACCCCTCCACTTT CASSEFRVGSPLHF
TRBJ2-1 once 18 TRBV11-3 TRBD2 TGTGCCAGCAGCCGCGAGGGACTAGCGGACTACTCCTACAATGAGCAGTTCTTC CASSREGLADYSYNEQFF
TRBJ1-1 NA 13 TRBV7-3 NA TGTGCCAGCAGCTTTGTTACAGGGCGAGAAGCTTTCTTT CASSFVTGREAFF
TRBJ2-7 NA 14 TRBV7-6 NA TGTGCCAGCAGCTTAGATGTAACAAACCACGAGCAGTACTTC CASSLDVTNHEQYF
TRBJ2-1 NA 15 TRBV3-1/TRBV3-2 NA TGTGCCAGCAGCCAAGGGGGGGATGCCTACAATGAGCAGTTCTTC CASSQGGDAYNEQFF
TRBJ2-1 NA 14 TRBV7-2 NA TGTGCCAGCAGCAGCCGTCCTTTTTACAATGAGCAGTTCTTC CASSSRPFYNEQFF
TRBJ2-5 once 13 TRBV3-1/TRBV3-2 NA TGTGCCAGCAGCCGGGACTTCCAAGAGACCCAGTACTTC CASSRDFQETQYF
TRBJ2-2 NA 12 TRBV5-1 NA TGCGCCAGCAGCTTTCGACACCGGGAGCTGTTTTTT CASSFRHRELFF
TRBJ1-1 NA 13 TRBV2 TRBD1 TGTGCCTTAGAACAGGGGGCGCGAACTGAAGCTTTCTTT CALEQGARTEAFF
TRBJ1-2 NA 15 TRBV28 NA TGTGCCAGCATGCTCTCGGGCCAAAGGAGGGAAGGCTACACCTTC CASMLSGQRREGYTF
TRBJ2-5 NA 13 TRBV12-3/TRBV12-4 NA TGTGCCAGCAGTTTCTTCGCACAAGAGACCCAGTACTTC CASSFFAQETQYF
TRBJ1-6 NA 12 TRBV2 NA TGTGCCAGCAGTGAGATAACCTCACCCCTCCACTTT CASSEITSPLHF
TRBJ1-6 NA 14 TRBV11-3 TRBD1 TGTGCCAGCAGCCGGGACAGGGAACAATCACCCCTCCACTTT CASSRDREQSPLHF
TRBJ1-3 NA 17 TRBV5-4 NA TGTGCCAGCAGCTCGGCGGGCCCCGGAACATCTGGAAACACCATATATTTT CASSSAGPGTSGNTIYF
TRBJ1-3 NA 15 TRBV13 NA TGTGCCAGCAGCTCGTCAGGGATCTCTGGAAACACCATATATTTT CASSSSGISGNTIYF
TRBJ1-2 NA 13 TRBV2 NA TGTGCCAGCAGTGAACCGGGGGCGAATGGCTACACCTTC CASSEPGANGYTF
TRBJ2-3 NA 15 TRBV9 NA TGTGCCAGCAGCGTAGTAAGCGATCTCACAGATACGCAGTATTTT CASSVVSDLTDTQYF
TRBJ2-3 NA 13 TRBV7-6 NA TGTGCCAGCAGCTTAGCAGGTGGAGATACGCAGTATTTT CASSLAGGDTQYF
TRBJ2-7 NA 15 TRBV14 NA TGTGCCAGCAGCCCACGGGCCTCCCCCTCCTACGAGCAGTACTTC CASSPRASPSYEQYF
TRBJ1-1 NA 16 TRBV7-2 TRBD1 TGTGCCAGCACCGGACAGGGGGCGACCCCAGGGACTGAAGCTTTCTTT CASTGQGATPGTEAFF
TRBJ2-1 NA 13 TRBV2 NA TGTGCCAGCAGTGTTGCGATCTACAATGAGCAGTTCTTC CASSVAIYNEQFF
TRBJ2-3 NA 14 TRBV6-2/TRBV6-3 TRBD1 TGTGCCAGCAGCGGACAGGGGGCGACAGATACGCAGTATTTT CASSGQGATDTQYF
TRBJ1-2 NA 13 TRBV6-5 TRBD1 TGTGCCAGCAGTCGCGGACAGGGGGATGGCTACACCTTC CASSRGQGDGYTF
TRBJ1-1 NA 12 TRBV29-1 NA TGCAGCGTGGGGATCTGGGACACTGAAGCTTTCTTT CSVGIWDTEAFF
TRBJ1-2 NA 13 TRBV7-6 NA TGTGCCAGCAGCTTAGGGGAGGACTATGGCTACACCTTC CASSLGEDYGYTF
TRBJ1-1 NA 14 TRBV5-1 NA TGCGCCAGCAGCCCTAGGACTTCCCTAACTGAAGCTTTCTTT CASSPRTSLTEAFF
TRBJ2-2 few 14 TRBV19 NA TGTGCCAGTACATTCCGATCTCGGACCGGGGAGCTGTTTTTT CASTFRSRTGELFF
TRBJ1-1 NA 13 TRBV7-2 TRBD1 TGTGCCAGCAGTTTGGACAGGGCCACTGAAGCTTTCTTT CASSLDRATEAFF
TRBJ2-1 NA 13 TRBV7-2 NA TGTGCCAGCAGAACTACAGGGTACAATGAGCAGTTCTTC CASRTTGYNEQFF
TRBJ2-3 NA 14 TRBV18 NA TGTGCCAGCTCACTCCGCGGGACCACAGATACGCAGTATTTT CASSLRGTTDTQYF
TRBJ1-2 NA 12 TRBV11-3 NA TGTGCCAGCAGCCCCTCTAACTATGGCTACACCTTC CASSPSNYGYTF
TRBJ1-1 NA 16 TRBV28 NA TGTGCCAGCTCCGAAACCCCGGGGAGGGGGGACACTGAAGCTTTCTTT CASSETPGRGDTEAFF
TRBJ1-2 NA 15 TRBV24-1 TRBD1 TGTGCCACCAGTGATGAACAGGGGGGCGACTATGGCTACACCTTC CATSDEQGGDYGYTF
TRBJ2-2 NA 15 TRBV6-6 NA TGTGCCAGCAGTTACCCGGCAGCGAACACCGGGGAGCTGTTTTTT CASSYPAANTGELFF
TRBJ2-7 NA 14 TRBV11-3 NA TGTGCCAGCAGCTTAGAGACAGGTTACGAGACGGAGTACTTC CASSLETGYETEYF
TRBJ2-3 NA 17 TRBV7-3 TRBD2 TGTGCCAGCAGCCCTAAGGGCGGGGGGGAACACACAGATACGCAGTATTTT CASSPKGGGEHTDTQYF
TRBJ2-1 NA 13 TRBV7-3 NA TGTGCCAGCAGCCTATCTAACTACAATGAGCAGTTCTTC CASSLSNYNEQFF
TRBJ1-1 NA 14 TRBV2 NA TGTGCCAGCAGTGTGTCCAGATCGAACACTGAAGCTTTCTTT CASSVSRSNTEAFF
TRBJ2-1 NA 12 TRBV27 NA TGTGCCAGCAGTCTCAGTGCGGGTGAGCAGTTCTTC CASSLSAGEQFF
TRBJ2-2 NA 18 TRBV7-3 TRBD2 TGTGCCAGCACTGACCCGGGACTAGCGGGGTCGAACACCGGGGAGCTGTTTTTT CASTDPGLAGSNTGELFF
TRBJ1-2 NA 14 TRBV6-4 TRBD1 TGTGCCAGCATCTTTCCAACAGGGGACTATGGCTACACCTTC CASIFPTGDYGYTF
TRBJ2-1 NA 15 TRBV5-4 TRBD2 TGTGCCAGCAGCCACCCGGGACTAGCGGATTCCCGGCAGTTCTTC CASSHPGLADSRQFF
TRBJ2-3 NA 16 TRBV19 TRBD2 TGTGCCAGTAGTATAGTCTCAGCGGGGGACGGAGATACGCAGTATTTT CASSIVSAGDGDTQYF
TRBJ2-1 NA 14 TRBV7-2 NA TGTGCCAGCAGCTTTTGGACTGAGACCAATGAGCAGTTCTTC CASSFWTETNEQFF
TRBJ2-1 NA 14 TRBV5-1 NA TGCGCCAGCAGCAGGGCAGGGCCGTACAATGAGCAGTTCTTC CASSRAGPYNEQFF
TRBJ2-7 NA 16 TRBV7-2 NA TGTGCCAGCAGCTCACCCCCGACGCTGATCTCCTACGAGCAGTACTTC CASSSPPTLISYEQYF
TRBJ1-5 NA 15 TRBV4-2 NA TGTGCCAGCAGCCAAGGGATTGGGGGGTATCAGCCCCAGCATTTT CASSQGIGGYQPQHF
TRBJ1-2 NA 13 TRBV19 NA TGTGCCAGTAGTACCCGGGACCTCTATGGCTACACCTTC CASSTRDLYGYTF